Detailed here is one T cell receptor beta chain. Authors' processing steps: Amplification of reference gene primers was used by the study to estimate nucleated cell counts. Method: immunoSEQ multiplex PCR; TCRdb's copy keeps in-frame clones and lacks some. V and J calls and clone size come straight from that table; D and trimming were deduced from the DNA. This sample has approximately 170,000 clones, with 80% to 85% found just once. The source of the sample is a study of blood T cell repertoires in COVID-19. About the study: In each case, the material was cDNA or gDNA derived from T cells, B-cell-depleted T cells, or PBMCs.

V was pared by 5 bases and J by 6 bases, with 16 bases between. Germline V gene sequence: CDR1 SGHTA, CDR2 FQGNSA. The CDR3 has 14 residues. V is TRBV7-2 and J is TRBJ1-2; tentatively, D is TRBD1 (5 bases). This clonotype was sampled from a man between 65 and 85 years old with active or convalescent COVID-19. The sequenced material came from peripheral blood. CDR3 in DNA: TGTGCCAGCAGCCCCCTTCGGGGGACCCATGGCTACACCTTC. Residues: CASSPLRGTHGYTF. The whole variable domain, remainder taken from reference TRBV7-2 and TRBJ1-2, is GAGVSQSPSNKVTEKGKDVELRCDPISGHTALYWYRQSLGQGLEFLIYFQGNSAPDKSGLPSDRFSAERTGGSVSTLTIQRTQQEDSAVYLCASSPLRGTHGYTFGSGTRLTVV.